Below are 22 T cell receptor beta chains sequenced from a single sample in a study of T-cell reconstitution after alpha-beta-depleted transplantation in children. Unique molecular identifiers were built into the TCRbeta library. A single record per CDR3 protein comes from TCRdb applying MiXCR to the PCR reads. The sample shows 70,000 to 100,000 distinct CDR3 sequences, 12% of them seen only once. The sample was PBMCs from the stem cell graft donor, taken from the stem cell graft. These TCRs come from a human donor who donated a stem cell graft to a child with inherited bone marrow failure.

At least ten counts were recorded for this clonotype. V gene TRBV7-2 combines with J gene TRBJ2-1; 8 bases align to TRBD2. Germline CDR1 SGHTA, CDR2 FQGNSA. After removal of 0 bases from V and 10 bases from J, the junction contained 2 bases not matched to a gene. The CDR3 totals 13 residues. CDR3 loop: CASSLAPSGEQFF. DNA for the CDR3: TGTGCCAGCAGCTTAGCCCCTAGCGGGGAGCAGTTCTTC.

This clonotype appeared many times. The chain couples TRBV11-1 to TRBJ2-7, with 11 bases matching TRBD2. The J segment lost 7 bases and the V segment lost 5 bases, leaving 22 bases of the junction unmatched. The germline V gene encodes CDR1 SGHAT and CDR2 FQDESV (reference sequence). CDR3 length: 19 residues. The CDR3 reads CASSLLLAGAKPPTSEQYF. DNA of the CDR3: TGTGCCAGCAGCCTCCTACTAGCGGGGGCCAAACCGCCGACGTCGGAGCAGTACTTC.

This clonotype has a count of ten or more. The chain is built from TRBV5-6 and TRBJ1-1; D not resolved. This CDR3 has 13 amino acids. Between the trimmed V and J ends, which lost 0 bases and 11 bases, there was a span of 14 bases. The V gene's germline CDR1 is SGHDT and CDR2 YYEEEE. CDR3 sequence reads: CASSLGQLRYAFF. For the CDR3, the DNA is TGTGCCAGCAGCTTGGGGCAACTTCGGTATGCTTTCTTT.

This clonotype was seen at least ten times. The rearrangement uses TRBV7-9 and TRBJ1-1, with a tentative D call TRBD1 (5 bases). This CDR3 contains 17 residues. V lost 1 base, J lost 1 base, and 16 bases lay in between. Germline loops: CDR1 SEHNR, CDR2 FQNEAQ (reference sequence). The CDR3 nucleotides are TGTGCCAGCAGCTTAGAGGGGCTAACAGGCCGGAACACTGAAGCTTTCTTT. It translates to CASSLEGLTGRNTEAFF.

This clonotype was observed many times. V usage is TRBV10-3 and J usage is TRBJ2-7; 8 bases line up with TRBD1. The CDR3 spans 13 residues. Germline V lookup: CDR1 ENHRY, CDR2 SYGVKD. Trimming at V came to 5 bases and at J to 7 bases, leaving 7 bases not matched to a gene. The CDR3 spells CAISLGQASEQYF. For the CDR3, the DNA is TGTGCCATCAGTTTGGGACAGGCGAGTGAGCAGTACTTC.

This clonotype was counted only a few times. The rearrangement uses TRBV5-7 and TRBJ2-7; tentatively, D is TRBD1 (6 bases). TRBV5-7 is an ORF for which the function is uncertain. V was shortened by 4 bases and J by 5 bases, with 16 bases between the two germline ends. The CDR3 consists of 14 residues. For the CDR3, the DNA is TGTGCCAGCAGCCCCCAAGGGGGAAGGGACGAGCAGTACTTC. This translates into CASSPQGGRDEQYF.

The V gene is TRBV5-6, the J gene TRBJ2-5, with unresolved D. The CDR3 is 13 amino acids. Germline V CDR1 and CDR2: SGHDT, YYEEEE. Trimming took 1 base from V and 5 from J, leaving 9 bases between them. The CDR3 bases are TGTGCCAGCAGCTTGAGAGGACGGGAGACCCAGTACTTC. This gives the protein CASSLRGRETQYF.

The CDR3: CASGVLTGRDTEAFF. CDR3 DNA sequence: TGTGCCAGTGGGGTTCTTACAGGGAGAGACACTGAAGCTTTCTTT. The chain links TRBV6-5 to TRBJ1-1; D may be TRBD1 (6 bases). The CDR3 has 15 amino acids. V dropped 9 bases and J dropped 3 bases, with 20 bases sitting between them. The V gene's germline CDR1 is MNHEY and CDR2 SVGAGI.

This clonotype was counted many times. The gene calls are TRBV5-1 and TRBJ1-3; 7 bases fit TRBD1. Germline V CDR1 and CDR2: SGHRS, YFSETQ. The CDR3 has 16 residues. J lost 0 bases, V lost 7 bases, and 10 bases had no gene match. The CDR3 reads CASSPRGAYSGNTIYF. For the CDR3, the DNA is TGCGCCAGCTCGCCCAGGGGGGCCTACTCTGGAAACACCATATATTTT.

At least ten counts were recorded for this clonotype. The V and J genes are TRBV12-3 or TRBV12-4 and TRBJ2-7; 9 bases align to TRBD1. CDR3 length equals 13 residues. V trimming: 5 bases; J trimming: 7 bases; junction bases outside the gene matches: 6. The CDR3 reads CASSVDRGWEQYF. The CDR3 DNA follows: TGTGCCAGCAGTGTAGACAGGGGGTGGGAGCAGTACTTC.

This clonotype was recorded at least ten times. The rearrangement joins TRBV5-1 to TRBJ1-1; D perhaps matches TRBD1 (5 bases). With 0 bases removed from V and 6 bases from J, the gap between germline ends came to 9 bases. The CDR3 spans 13 residues. The V gene's germline CDR1 is SGHRS and CDR2 YFSETQ. CDR3 loop: CASSLEGPPEAFF. DNA of the CDR3: TGCGCCAGCAGCTTGGAGGGACCTCCTGAAGCTTTCTTT.

The table lists this clonotype with many counts. This rearrangement joins TRBV7-2 to TRBJ1-1; 9 bases line up with TRBD1. With V trimmed by 0 bases and J by 4 bases, 3 bases remained unmatched. Germline CDR1 SGHTA, CDR2 FQGNSA. CDR3 length: 15 residues. The CDR3 DNA sequence: TGTGCCAGCAGCTTAGCCGGGACAGGGCCCACTGAAGCTTTCTTT. Translating gives CASSLAGTGPTEAFF. Variable domain in full (rest from reference TRBV7-2 and TRBJ1-1): GAGVSQSPSNKVTEKGKDVELRCDPISGHTALYWYRQSLGQGLEFLIYFQGNSAPDKSGLPSDRFSAERTGGSVSTLTIQRTQQEDSAVYLCASSLAGTGPTEAFFGQGTRLTVV.

This clonotype was observed many times. The chain combines TRBV5-1 with TRBJ1-1; 7 bases agree with TRBD1. The CDR3 runs to 15 residues. The V gene end was trimmed by 0 bases and the J gene end by 5 bases; junction bases not matched to a gene: 7. Germline-derived CDR1 and CDR2 are SGHRS and YFSETQ. Here the CDR3 reads CASSLVGRGGTEAFF. For the CDR3, the DNA is TGCGCCAGCAGCTTGGTGGGCAGGGGGGGAACTGAAGCTTTCTTT.

This clonotype has ten or more counts. The CDR3 nucleotides read TGTGCCAGCAGTCCGCTAGCGGGGCTCTCCTACGAGCAGTACTTC. It yields the protein CASSPLAGLSYEQYF. The rearrangement uses TRBV6-5 and TRBJ2-7; 9 bases match TRBD2. The CDR3 has 15 residues. The trim removed 5 bases at V and 0 bases at J, leaving 5 bases unmatched. Germline V gene data show CDR1 as MNHEY and CDR2 as SVGAGI.

V usage is TRBV5-6 and J usage is TRBJ2-3; 10 bases line up with TRBD1. Trimming at V came to 3 bases and at J to 5 bases, leaving 9 bases not matched to a gene. From germline, CDR1 is SGHDT and CDR2 YYEEEE. There are 16 residues in the CDR3. The CDR3 DNA sequence: TGTGCCAGCAGCTCCCGGGACAGGGGCGGGGGAGATACGCAGTATTTT. Protein sequence: CASSSRDRGGGDTQYF.

The rearrangement joins TRBV12-3 or TRBV12-4 to TRBJ2-2; no clear D. V gave up 1 base and J gave up 7 bases, with 4 bases separating them. The CDR3 consists of 12 residues. In DNA form, the CDR3 reads TGTGCCAGCAGTTTAGGATTCGGGGAGCTGTTTTTT. Protein sequence: CASSLGFGELFF.

This clonotype has a count of ten or more. The CDR3 DNA reads TGCGCCAGCAGCCAAGCCGGGGCTCTAGGGGGCTACACCTTC. Translating it yields CASSQAGALGGYTF. The chain combines TRBV4-3 with TRBJ1-2; D may be TRBD1 (5 bases). Deletions cut 1 base from V and 8 bases from J, with 14 bases between. The CDR3 runs 14 residues. Per the germline V gene, CDR1 is LGHNA and CDR2 is YSLEER.

The table lists this clonotype with many counts. J is TRBJ2-3 and V is TRBV6-2 or TRBV6-3; 8 positions agree with TRBD2. This CDR3 spans 14 amino acids. V trimming: 1 base; J trimming: 6 bases; junction bases outside the gene matches: 3. Per germline, CDR1 MNHEY and CDR2 SVGEGT. In DNA, the CDR3 is TGTGCCAGCAGTTACTTCGGGAGGGCCGATACGCAGTATTTT. This sequence encodes CASSYFGRADTQYF.

This clonotype was counted at least ten times. The chain carries TRBV6-6 and TRBJ2-5, with D perhaps being TRBD1 or TRBD2 (6 bases each). V shed 10 bases and J shed 1 base, with 13 bases lying between them. The CDR3 totals 13 residues. CDR1 and CDR2 (germline): MNHNY, SVGAGI (reference sequence). Here the CDR3 DNA reads TGTGCCACCTTGGAGGGGGGCCAAGAGACCCAGTACTTC. Translating it yields CATLEGGQETQYF.

This clonotype appeared many times. The V call is TRBV4-2, the J call TRBJ2-3; TRBD2 agrees at 9 bases. The CDR3 sequence is 15 residues long. The junction had 7 bases not matched to a gene; V was cut back by 4 bases and J by 5 bases. The germline V gene encodes CDR1 LGHNA and CDR2 YNFKEQ. CDR3 bases: TGTGCCAGCAGCCTCCAGCGGGAGGAGGTAGATACGCAGTATTTT. It codes for CASSLQREEVDTQYF.

This clonotype was recorded at least ten times. V is TRBV4-2 and J is TRBJ2-1; perhaps D is TRBD1 or TRBD2 (5 bases each). CDR1 is LGHNA and CDR2 is YNFKEQ in the germline V gene. This CDR3 region has 16 residues. V was trimmed by 0 bases and J by 2 bases, leaving 11 bases between them. The CDR3 nucleotides are TGTGCCAGCAGCCAAGATAGGGGCGGGCCCTACAATGAGCAGTTCTTC. This sequence encodes CASSQDRGGPYNEQFF.

This clonotype has a count of ten or more. V usage is TRBV12-3 or TRBV12-4 and J usage is TRBJ2-1; D is uncertain. There are 14 residues in the CDR3. Trimming left V 0 bases short and J 8 bases short, with 11 bases between. The CDR3: CASSLASLEDEQFF. The CDR3 nucleotides are TGTGCCAGCAGTTTAGCGAGCCTGGAAGATGAGCAGTTCTTC.